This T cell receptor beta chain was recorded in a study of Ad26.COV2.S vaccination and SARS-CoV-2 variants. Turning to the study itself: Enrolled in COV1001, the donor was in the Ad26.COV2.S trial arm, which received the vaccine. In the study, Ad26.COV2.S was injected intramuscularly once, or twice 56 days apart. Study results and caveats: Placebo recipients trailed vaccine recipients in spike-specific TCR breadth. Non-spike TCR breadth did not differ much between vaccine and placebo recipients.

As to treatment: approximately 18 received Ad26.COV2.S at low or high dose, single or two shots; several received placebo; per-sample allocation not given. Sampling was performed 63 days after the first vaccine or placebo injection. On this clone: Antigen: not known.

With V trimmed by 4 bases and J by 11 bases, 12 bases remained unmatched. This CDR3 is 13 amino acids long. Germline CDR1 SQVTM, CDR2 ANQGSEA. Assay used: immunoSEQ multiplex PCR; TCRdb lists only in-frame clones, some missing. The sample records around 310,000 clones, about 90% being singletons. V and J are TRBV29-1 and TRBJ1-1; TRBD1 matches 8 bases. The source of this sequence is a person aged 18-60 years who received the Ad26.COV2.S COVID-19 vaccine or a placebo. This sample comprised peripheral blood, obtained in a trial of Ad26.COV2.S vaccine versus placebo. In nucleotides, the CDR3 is TGCAGCGTTGTCCCCTTGCACAGGGGGACGGCTTTCTTT. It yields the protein CSVVPLHRGTAFF.